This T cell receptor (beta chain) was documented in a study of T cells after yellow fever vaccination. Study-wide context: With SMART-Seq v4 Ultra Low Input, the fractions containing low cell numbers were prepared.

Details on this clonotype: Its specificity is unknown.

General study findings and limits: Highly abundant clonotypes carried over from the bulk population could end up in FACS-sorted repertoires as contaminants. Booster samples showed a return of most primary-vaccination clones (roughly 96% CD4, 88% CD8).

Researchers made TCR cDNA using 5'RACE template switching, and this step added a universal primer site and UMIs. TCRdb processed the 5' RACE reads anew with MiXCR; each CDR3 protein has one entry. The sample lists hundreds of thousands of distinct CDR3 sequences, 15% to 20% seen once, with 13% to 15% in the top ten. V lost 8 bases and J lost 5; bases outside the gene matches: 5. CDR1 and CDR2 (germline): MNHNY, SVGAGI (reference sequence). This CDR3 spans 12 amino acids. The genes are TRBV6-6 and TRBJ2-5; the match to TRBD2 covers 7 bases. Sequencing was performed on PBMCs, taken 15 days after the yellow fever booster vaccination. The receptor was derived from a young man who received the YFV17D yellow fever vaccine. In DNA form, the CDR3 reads TGTGCCAGCGGGTTCGGGGGGGAGACCCAGTACTTC. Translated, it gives CASGFGGETQYF.